A single sample gave rise to the 5 T cell receptor beta chains below, sequenced in a study of CD8+ T cells in alopecia areata. Sequencing relied on a cDNA template that was reverse transcribed from extracted RNA. Assay: immunoSEQ multiplex PCR; the TCRdb copy retains only in-frame clones and omits some. The data hold 150,000 or so clones, with less than 70% observed a single time. Treatment: oral pan-JAK inhibitor, 5-10 mg twice daily. The sample in question was CD8+ T cells sorted from blood, obtained at week 4, from a patient treated with tofacitinib. The source of these receptors is a human donor with alopecia areata.

The genes are TRBV11-2 and TRBJ1-2; D may be TRBD1 (6 bases). Germline-derived CDR1 and CDR2 are SGHAT and FQNNGV. Trimming took 5 bases from V and 8 from J, leaving 12 bases between them. The CDR3 totals 12 residues. CDR3 in DNA: TGTGCCAGCAGCCCGACCAGGGGCGGCTACACCTTC. It encodes CASSPTRGGYTF.

This clone was seen a handful of times. CDR3 amino acids: CASSVRGRANYGYTF. Here the CDR3 DNA reads TGTGCCAGCAGTGTACGGGGCAGAGCTAACTATGGCTACACCTTC. V is TRBV5-6 and J is TRBJ1-2; the D gene is possibly TRBD1 (5 bases). Trimming shortened V by 5 bases and J by 0 bases, and 14 bases separated the two germline ends. The CDR3 covers 15 residues. The germline V gene has CDR1 SGHDT and CDR2 YYEEEE.

This chain uses TRBV30 with TRBJ1-1; possibly TRBD1 for D (5 bases). Trimming stripped 4 bases from V and 4 bases from J, with 16 bases between. This CDR3 has 14 residues. CDR1 and CDR2 from the germline V gene are GTSNPN and SVGIG (reference sequence). CDR3 region: CAWTDSSGVTEAFF. The DNA for the CDR3 is TGTGCCTGGACCGACAGCTCGGGGGTCACTGAAGCTTTCTTT.

This chain links TRBV30 with TRBJ2-7; D is ambiguous. This CDR3 region has 12 residues. Trimming took off 3 bases at V and 1 base at J, with 7 bases between the two ends. Germline V gene sequence: CDR1 GTSNPN, CDR2 SVGIG (reference sequence). CDR3 in DNA: TGTGCCTGGAGGTTAAGTTCCTACGAGCAGTACTTC. Protein sequence: CAWRLSSYEQYF.

The gene calls are TRBV7-9 and TRBJ1-1; a possible D gene is TRBD1 (6 bases). Per germline, CDR1 SEHNR and CDR2 FQNEAQ (reference sequence). The CDR3 has 14 amino acids. With 4 bases removed from V and 1 base from J, the gap between germline ends came to 10 bases. Here the CDR3 reads CASSSRGENTEAFF. In DNA form, the CDR3 reads TGTGCCAGCAGCTCGAGGGGGGAGAACACTGAAGCTTTCTTT.